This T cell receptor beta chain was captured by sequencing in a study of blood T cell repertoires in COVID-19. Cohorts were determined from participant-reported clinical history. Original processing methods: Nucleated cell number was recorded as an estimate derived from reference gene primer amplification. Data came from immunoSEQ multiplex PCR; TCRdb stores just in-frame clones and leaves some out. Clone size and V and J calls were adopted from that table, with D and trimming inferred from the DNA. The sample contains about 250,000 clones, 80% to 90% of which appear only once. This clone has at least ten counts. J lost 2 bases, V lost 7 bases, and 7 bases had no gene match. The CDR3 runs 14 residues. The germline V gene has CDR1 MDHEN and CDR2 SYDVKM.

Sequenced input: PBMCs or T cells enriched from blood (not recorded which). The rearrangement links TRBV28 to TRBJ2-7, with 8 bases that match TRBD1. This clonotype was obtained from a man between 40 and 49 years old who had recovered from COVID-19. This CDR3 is CASTGTGRAYEQYF. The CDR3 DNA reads TGTGCCAGCACGGGGACAGGCCGAGCCTACGAGCAGTACTTC.